This T cell receptor beta chain was captured in a study of shared clonotypes between healthy human individuals. General observations from the study: Generation of non-shared clonotypes was less probable than generation of clonotypes shared by all four donors.

The method was immunoSEQ multiplex PCR; TCRdb's version includes in-frame clones alone and lacks a portion of them. The sample shows millions of clones, roughly 95% of them seen only once. Terminally differentiated effector memory CD45RA+ cells were left out of the naive CD8 fraction, which was CD45RO-negative and positively selected for CCR7. Trimming shortened V by 0 bases and J by 2 bases, and 9 bases separated the two germline ends. Germline-derived CDR1 and CDR2 are SGDLS and YYNGEE. The CDR3 sequence is 15 residues long. Details on this clone: What it binds is not known. This sample also contains other DNA sequences that code for the same CDR3.

This sequence joins TRBV9 and TRBJ1-5; the D gene is possibly TRBD1 (5 bases). Sequenced: naive CD8+ T cells sorted from blood. This TCR was sampled from a man younger than 35 in good health. CDR3 nucleotide sequence: TGTGCCAGCAGCGTAGGGGGGGGTGGCAATCAGCCCCAGCATTTT. Translated, it gives CASSVGGGGNQPQHF. The full variable domain, completed using reference TRBV9 and TRBJ1-5, is DSGVTQTPKHLITATGQRVTLRCSPRSGDLSVYWYQQSLDQGLQFLIQYYNGEERAKGNILERFSAQQFPDLHSELNLSSLELGDSALYFCASSVGGGGNQPQHFGDGTRLSIL.